Below, 17 T cell receptor beta chains from the same sample are listed, as sequenced in a study of persistence of HIV-infected CD4 T cells. Nonspecific anti-CD3/anti-CD28 bead stimulation represents the broad CD4+ T cell repertoire. CD4+ T cells upregulating both CD40 ligand and CD69 were sorted as responding cells. This was the immunoSEQ version 4 assay in survey mode. The assay was immunoSEQ multiplex PCR, and TCRdb's table has in-frame clones only and misses some. The sample includes under 50,000 clones, 85% to 90% of them seen just once. These receptors have no known antigen. Material: CD4+ T cells sorted from PBMCs after approximately 19-hour stimulation, obtained from a patient who received antiretroviral therapy. The receptors stem from an adult woman with HIV who was CMV-seropositive.

The chain is built from TRBV18 and TRBJ1-2; D may be TRBD1 (6 bases). The germline V and J ends were trimmed by 3 bases and 0 bases, with 8 bases remaining between them. Looked up from germline, CDR1 is KGHSH and CDR2 is LQKENI. This CDR3 comprises 14 residues. This CDR3 reads CASSPRTANYGYTF. CDR3 nucleotides: TGTGCCAGCTCACCTCGGACAGCTAACTATGGCTACACCTTC.

V is TRBV27 and J is TRBJ1-1; no reliable D call. Per germline, CDR1 MNHEY and CDR2 SMNVEV (reference sequence). The CDR3 length is 13 residues. V dropped 6 bases and J dropped 1 base, with 9 bases sitting between them. The CDR3 here is CASSNRRNTEAFF. In nucleotides, the CDR3 is TGTGCCAGCAGCAATCGGCGGAACACTGAAGCTTTCTTT.

CDR3 sequence: CASSLLHEQFF. In nucleotides, the CDR3 is TGTGCCAGCAGCCTCCTTCATGAGCAGTTCTTC. The chain couples TRBV3-1 (or the pseudogene TRBV3-2) to TRBJ2-1; D call uncertain. The CDR3 sequence is 11 residues long. Trimming pared 4 bases from V and 8 bases from J, leaving 6 bases between. In germline, CDR1 is LGHDT, CDR2 YNNKEL (reference sequence).

The chain has TRBV18 and TRBJ2-7; TRBD1 matches 8 bases. This CDR3 contains 14 residues. Germline CDR1 is KGHSH and CDR2 is LQKENI. With 6 bases clipped from V and 0 bases from J, the junction kept 4 bases outside the gene matches. This CDR3 is CASSPQGASYEQYF. The CDR3 region has the DNA TGTGCCAGCTCCCCCCAGGGGGCCTCCTACGAGCAGTACTTC.

V is TRBV4-1 and J is TRBJ2-3; D possibly matches TRBD1 or TRBD2 (5 bases each). V lost 0 bases and J 0 bases, leaving 13 bases between the germline ends. Germline-derived CDR1 and CDR2 are MGHRA and YSYEKL. This CDR3 has 17 residues. The CDR3 spells CASSQDVVGTSTDTQYF. Here the CDR3 DNA reads TGCGCCAGCAGCCAAGATGTAGTCGGGACGAGCACAGATACGCAGTATTTT.

This clone is a singleton in its sample. The chain couples TRBV6-5 to TRBJ2-2, with D possibly called TRBD1 or TRBD2 (5 bases each). The CDR3 spans 12 residues. V lost 10 bases to trimming and J lost 8 bases, with 14 bases between them. The germline CDR1 and CDR2 sequences are MNHEY and SVGAGI. The CDR3 nucleotides read TGTGCCACCGGGGCGGAGAATGGGGAGCTGTTTTTT. It yields the protein CATGAENGELFF.

The V call is TRBV11-1, the J call TRBJ2-5, with 13 positions matching TRBD2. The CDR3 contains 16 residues. Germline lookup yields CDR1 SGHAT and CDR2 FQDESV (reference sequence). The junction had 7 bases not matched to a gene; V was cut back by 5 bases and J by 4 bases. CDR3 protein: CASSVRLAGGRETQYF. The CDR3, as DNA: TGTGCCAGCAGCGTTCGACTAGCGGGGGGCCGAGAGACCCAGTACTTC. Full variable domain (rest looked up from reference TRBV11-1 and TRBJ2-5): EAEVAQSPRYKITEKSQAVAFWCDPISGHATLYWYRQILGQGPELLVQFQDESVVDDSQLPKDRFSAERLKGVDSTLKIQPAELGDSAMYLCASSVRLAGGRETQYFGPGTRLLVL.

The chain links TRBV7-2 to TRBJ1-4, with 8 bases that match TRBD1. After removal of 7 bases from V and 6 bases from J, the junction contained 7 bases not matched to a gene. CDR1 and CDR2 (germline): SGHTA, FQGNSA. CDR3 size: 14 residues. For the CDR3, the DNA is TGTGCCAGCAAACGACAGGGACAGGATGAAAAACTGTTTTTT. It specifies CASKRQGQDEKLFF. The complete variable domain, with remaining parts taken from reference TRBV7-2 and TRBJ1-4, reads GAGVSQSPSNKVTEKGKDVELRCDPISGHTALYWYRQSLGQGLEFLIYFQGNSAPDKSGLPSDRFSAERTGGSVSTLTIQRTQQEDSAVYLCASKRQGQDEKLFFGSGTQLSVL.

The J gene is TRBJ2-1, the V gene TRBV9, with D maybe TRBD2 (5 bases). Germline V lookup: CDR1 SGDLS, CDR2 YYNGEE. CDR3 length: 17 amino acids. The germline V and J ends were trimmed by 0 bases and 3 bases, with 16 bases remaining between them. The CDR3 region is CASSVEIRERDYNEQFF. CDR3 coding DNA: TGTGCCAGCAGCGTAGAAATTCGGGAAAGAGACTACAATGAGCAGTTCTTC. The entire variable domain, with the rest obtained from reference TRBV9 and TRBJ2-1, is as follows: DSGVTQTPKHLITATGQRVTLRCSPRSGDLSVYWYQQSLDQGLQFLIQYYNGEERAKGNILERFSAQQFPDLHSELNLSSLELGDSALYFCASSVEIRERDYNEQFFGPGTRLTVL.

The genes are TRBV19 and TRBJ1-2; 7 bases fit TRBD1. Per germline, CDR1 LNHDA and CDR2 SQIVND (reference sequence). The CDR3 consists of 15 residues. V gave up 6 bases and J gave up 0 bases; unmatched junction bases: 7. The CDR3 loop reads CASRETGRPNYGYTF. For the CDR3, the DNA is TGTGCCAGTAGAGAGACAGGGAGGCCTAACTATGGCTACACCTTC.

Only a few counts were recorded for this clone. The chain combines TRBV28 with TRBJ1-4, with D perhaps matching TRBD1 (6 bases). This CDR3 comprises 14 residues. Trimming left V 5 bases short and J 0 bases short, with 7 bases between. Germline CDR1 reads MDHEN; CDR2 reads SYDVKM. The CDR3 loop reads CASSRQATNEKLFF. The CDR3, as DNA: TGTGCCAGCAGTAGACAGGCAACTAATGAAAAACTGTTTTTT.

The chain carries TRBV20-1 and TRBJ2-4; D perhaps matches TRBD2 (6 bases). This CDR3 has 13 amino acids. Deletions cut 3 bases from V and 4 bases from J, with 10 bases between. Germline CDR1 is DFQATT and CDR2 is SNEGSKA (reference sequence). This CDR3 reads CSASRDLKNIQYF. The CDR3 bases are TGCAGTGCTAGTCGGGACTTAAAAAACATTCAGTACTTC.

This clone was found once. The chain couples TRBV29-1 to TRBJ2-3, with 8 bases lining up with TRBD2. Per germline, CDR1 SQVTM and CDR2 ANQGSEA. With V trimmed by 7 bases and J by 4 bases, 13 bases remained unmatched. The CDR3 has 15 amino acids. The CDR3 DNA reads as TGCAGCGCCTTTATCGGGGCGGGGGGCTCAGATACGCAGTATTTT. Translated, it gives CSAFIGAGGSDTQYF.

The chain links TRBV7-2 to TRBJ1-3, with D perhaps matching TRBD1 (5 bases). V lost 3 bases and J lost 1, with 10 bases in between. CDR3 length: 15 amino acids. The germline gives CDR1 SGHTA, CDR2 FQGNSA. For the CDR3, the DNA is TGTGCCAGCAGCTTCGGGGGTTCATCTGGAAACACCATATATTTT. Residues: CASSFGGSSGNTIYF.

The chain employs TRBV28 and TRBJ2-7; TRBD2 matches at 14 bases. The CDR3 runs to 15 residues. The V and J ends lost 6 bases and 3 bases, in that order; junction bases with no gene match: 4. CDR1 is MDHEN and CDR2 is SYDVKM in the germline V gene. CDR3 sequence: CASSTGLAGVYEQYF. The CDR3 DNA reads as TGTGCCAGCAGCACGGGACTAGCGGGAGTCTACGAGCAGTACTTC.

The chain links TRBV2 to TRBJ2-7; no definite D call. Trimming left V 8 bases short and J 1 base short, with 15 bases between. CDR1 SNHLY and CDR2 FYNNEI come from the germline V gene. This CDR3 comprises 14 residues. CDR3: CASLAEFQSYEQYF. In DNA, the CDR3 is TGTGCCAGCTTAGCAGAGTTCCAATCCTACGAGCAGTACTTC.

By sample share, this clone is medium-sized. The chain employs TRBV30 and TRBJ1-1; TRBD1 matches at 7 bases. V lost 3 bases to trimming and J lost 3 bases; unmatched junction nucleotides: 10. This CDR3 region has 15 residues. The germline V gene encodes CDR1 GTSNPN and CDR2 SVGIG (reference sequence). The CDR3 loop is CAWRTRTGVYTEAFF. DNA for the CDR3: TGTGCCTGGAGGACACGGACAGGAGTATACACTGAAGCTTTCTTT.